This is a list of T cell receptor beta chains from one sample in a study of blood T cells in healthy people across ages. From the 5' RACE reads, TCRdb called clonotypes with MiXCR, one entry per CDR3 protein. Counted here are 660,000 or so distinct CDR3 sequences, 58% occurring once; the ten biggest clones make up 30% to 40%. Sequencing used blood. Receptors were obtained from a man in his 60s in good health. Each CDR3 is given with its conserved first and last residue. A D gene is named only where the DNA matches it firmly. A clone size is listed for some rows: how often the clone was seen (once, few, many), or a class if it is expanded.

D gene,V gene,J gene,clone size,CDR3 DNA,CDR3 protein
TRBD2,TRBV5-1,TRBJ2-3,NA,TGCGCCAGCAGCCCCTGGCTAGCGGAATCAGATACGCAGTATTTT,CASSPWLAESDTQYF
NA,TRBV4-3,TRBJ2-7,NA,TGCGCCAGCAGCCAAGATAAAGGTAGCGGCTACGAGCAGTACTTC,CASSQDKGSGYEQYF
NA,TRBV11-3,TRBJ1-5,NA,TGTGCCAGCCCCCCAGGACCAAATCAGCCCCAGCATTTT,CASPPGPNQPQHF
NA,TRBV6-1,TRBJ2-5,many,TGTGCCAGCAACCTTTTCAGGGATCCCGGAACCCAGTACTTC,CASNLFRDPGTQYF
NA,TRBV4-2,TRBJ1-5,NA,TGTGCCAGCAGCCAAGCTGACGGGGTCGATCAGCCCCAGCATTTT,CASSQADGVDQPQHF
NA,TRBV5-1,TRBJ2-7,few,TGCGCCAGCAGCCCTGGGACGGGGATACGTTTCTCCTACGAGCAGTACTTC,CASSPGTGIRFSYEQYF
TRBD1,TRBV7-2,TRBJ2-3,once,TGTGCCGGCGGGGACAGGTTCACAGATACGCAGTATTTT,CAGGDRFTDTQYF
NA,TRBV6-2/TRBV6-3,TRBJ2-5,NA,TGTGCCAGCAGTTACCAAACAGGGACCCAGTACTTC,CASSYQTGTQYF
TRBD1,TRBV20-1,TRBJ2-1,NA,TGCAGTGCTAGAGAGCTCGCCTCCGGGACAGGTTACAATGAGCAGTTCTTC,CSARELASGTGYNEQFF
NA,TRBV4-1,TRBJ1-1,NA,TGCGCCAGCAGCCAAGATATGGGGAACACTGAAGCTTTCTTT,CASSQDMGNTEAFF
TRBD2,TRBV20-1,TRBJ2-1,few,TGCAGTGCAACCGGGACTAGCGGGGGGACCTCCTACAATGAGCAGTTCTTC,CSATGTSGGTSYNEQFF
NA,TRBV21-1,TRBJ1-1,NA,TGTGCCAGCAGCTCGGTTCACCCAAACACTGAAGCTTTCTTT,CASSSVHPNTEAFF
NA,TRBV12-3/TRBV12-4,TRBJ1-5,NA,TGTGCCAGCAGCCCGGGGGTGGCCAGCAATCAGCCCCAGCATTTT,CASSPGVASNQPQHF
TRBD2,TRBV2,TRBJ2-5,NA,TGTGCCAGCAGTCCGTGGACTAGCACCGAGACCCAGTACTTC,CASSPWTSTETQYF
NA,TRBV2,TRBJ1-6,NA,TGTGCCAGCAGTGGCAGGGGTGGAGGCTCACCCCTCCACTTT,CASSGRGGGSPLHF
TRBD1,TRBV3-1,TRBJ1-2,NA,TGTGCCAGCAGCCAAGGACAGGGGGTCTATGGCTACACCTTC,CASSQGQGVYGYTF
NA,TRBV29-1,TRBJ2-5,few,TGCAGCGTTGATAGAGGGGGGCTAAGGGAGACCCAGTACTTC,CSVDRGGLRETQYF
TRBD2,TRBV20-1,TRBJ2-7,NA,TGCAGTGCTAGAGACCCGACTAGCGGGGGGGCCTACGAGCAGTACTTC,CSARDPTSGGAYEQYF
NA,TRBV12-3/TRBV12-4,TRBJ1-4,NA,TGTGCCAGCAGAACTGTGGGGGAAAAACTGTTTTTT,CASRTVGEKLFF
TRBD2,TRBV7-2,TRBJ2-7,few,TGTGCCAGCAGCTTTAGCGGGGGGCCGACCTACGAGCAGTACTTC,CASSFSGGPTYEQYF
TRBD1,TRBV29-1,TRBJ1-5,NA,TGCAGCGCGAGGACAGGGGCGAATCAGCCCCAGCATTTT,CSARTGANQPQHF
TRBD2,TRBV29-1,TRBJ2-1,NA,TGCAGCGTTTTAAGCGGGGGGGCAGGTGAGCAGTTCTTC,CSVLSGGAGEQFF
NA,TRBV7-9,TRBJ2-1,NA,TGTGCCAGCAGCTTAGATCCAGCCAGCTCCTACAATGAGCAGTTCTTC,CASSLDPASSYNEQFF
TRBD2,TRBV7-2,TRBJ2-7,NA,TGTGCCAGCAGCTCTACTTGGAGAGCGGGGGGCTTCTCCTACGAGCAGTACTTC,CASSSTWRAGGFSYEQYF
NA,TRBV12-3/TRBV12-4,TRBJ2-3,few,TGTGCCAGCAGTTCGACAACCGGAGGGACAGATACGCAGTATTTT,CASSSTTGGTDTQYF
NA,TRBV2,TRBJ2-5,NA,TGTGCCAGCAGTGAAAGGTCCCGAACGGAGACCCAGTACTTC,CASSERSRTETQYF
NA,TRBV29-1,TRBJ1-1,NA,TGCAGCGTTGATGTTGTGAACACTGAAGCTTTCTTT,CSVDVVNTEAFF
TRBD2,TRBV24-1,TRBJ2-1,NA,TGTGCCACATCTAGCGGGGACTCCTACAATGAGCAGTTCTTC,CATSSGDSYNEQFF